This entry features one TCR beta chain sequence. Antigen specificity is unknown. PCR involved 60 Vbeta and 13 Jbeta primers. The data were produced by immunoSEQ multiplex PCR, yet TCRdb's version contains in-frame clones alone and is incomplete. Here the sample spans under 200,000 clones, 60% to 75% being singletons. The data originate from a study of cytomegalovirus exposure and HLA in healthy donors. Whole-study results and caveats: In a later analysis, TCR association rates varied by HLA locus: DRB1 most, HLA-C fewest. Most of the TCR beta V segments (in an earlier analysis) were productive either about 87% or about 30% of the time.

The germline V and J ends were trimmed by 6 bases and 7 bases, with 21 bases remaining between them. The CDR3 extends over 15 amino acids. Germline-derived CDR1 and CDR2 are SNHLY and FYNNEI. The sequence was obtained from a woman between 50 and 59 years old in good health and CMV-seropositive. Sequences were obtained from PBMCs. The V gene is TRBV2, the J gene TRBJ2-5; no reliable D call. CDR3 sequence: CASSPPPGLDRTQYF. The CDR3 DNA sequence: TGTGCCAGCAGCCCCCCCCCGGGTCTAGATAGGACCCAGTACTTC.